This T cell receptor beta chain was profiled in a study of blood T cells in healthy people across ages. Primers used in a second PCR of roughly 7 to 12 cycles were a sample-barcoded 5' primer and a J-beta primer mix. TCRdb re-derived calls from the 5' RACE reads in MiXCR, one entry per CDR3 protein. The repertoire holds roughly 1.5 million distinct CDR3 sequences, with 40% to 45% as singletons. Per germline, CDR1 DFQATT and CDR2 SNEGSKA (reference sequence). The CDR3 runs 16 residues. Those donating, healthy Caucasian individuals from Russia, were aged about 6 to 95. Specimen: blood. The receptor comes from a woman aged 18-30 years in good health. The gene calls are TRBV20-1 and TRBJ2-7; TRBD1 or TRBD2 may be the D gene (5 bases each). The end of the DNA fits TRBJ2-5 better, so the J call may be wrong. CDR3 protein: CSARFKSGIRGETQYF. CDR3 nucleotides: TGCAGTGCTCGGTTCAAAAGCGGCATAAGGGGAGAGACCCAGTACTTC.